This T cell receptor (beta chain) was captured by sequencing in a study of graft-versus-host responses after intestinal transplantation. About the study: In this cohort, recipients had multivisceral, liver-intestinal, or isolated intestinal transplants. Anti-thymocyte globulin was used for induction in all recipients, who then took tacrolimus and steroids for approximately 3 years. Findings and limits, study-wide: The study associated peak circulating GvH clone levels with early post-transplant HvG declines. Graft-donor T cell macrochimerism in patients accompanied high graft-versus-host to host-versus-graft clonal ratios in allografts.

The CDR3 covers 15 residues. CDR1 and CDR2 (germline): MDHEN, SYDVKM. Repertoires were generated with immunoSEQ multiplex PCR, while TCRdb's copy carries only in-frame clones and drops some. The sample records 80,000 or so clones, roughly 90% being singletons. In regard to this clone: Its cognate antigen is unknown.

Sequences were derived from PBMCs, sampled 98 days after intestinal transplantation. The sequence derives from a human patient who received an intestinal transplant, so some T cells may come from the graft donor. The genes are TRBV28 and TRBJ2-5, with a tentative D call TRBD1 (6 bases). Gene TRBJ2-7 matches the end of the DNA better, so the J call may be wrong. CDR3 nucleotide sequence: TGTGCCAGCAGTTTATACCCGACAGGTTACTACGAGCAGTACTTC. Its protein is CASSLYPTGYYEQYF.